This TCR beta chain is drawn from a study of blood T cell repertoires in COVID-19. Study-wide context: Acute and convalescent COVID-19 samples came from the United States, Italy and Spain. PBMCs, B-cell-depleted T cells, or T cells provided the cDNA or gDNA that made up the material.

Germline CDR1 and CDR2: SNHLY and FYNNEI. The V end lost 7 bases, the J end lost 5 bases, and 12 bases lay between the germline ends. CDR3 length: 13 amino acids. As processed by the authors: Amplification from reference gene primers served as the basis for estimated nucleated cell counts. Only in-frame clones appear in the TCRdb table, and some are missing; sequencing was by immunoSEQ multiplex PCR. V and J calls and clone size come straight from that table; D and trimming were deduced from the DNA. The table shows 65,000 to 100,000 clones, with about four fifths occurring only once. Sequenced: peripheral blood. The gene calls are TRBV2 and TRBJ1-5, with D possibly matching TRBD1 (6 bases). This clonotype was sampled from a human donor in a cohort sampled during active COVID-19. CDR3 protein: CASNQGGDQPQHF. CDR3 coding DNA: TGTGCCAGCAACCAAGGGGGGGATCAGCCCCAGCATTTT.